The 10 T cell receptor beta chains presented below share a single source sample, sequenced in a study of blood T cells in healthy people across ages. Together with a sample-barcoded 5' primer, a J-beta primer mix was included in a second PCR lasting roughly 6 to 12 cycles. TCRdb fed the 5' RACE reads into MiXCR, producing one record per CDR3 protein. The sample shows around 520,000 distinct CDR3 sequences, around a quarter of them seen only once. A further study also used this sample, focusing on T cells of mothers and their children.

Sample: blood. Receptors were obtained from a boy aged 2 to 9 in good health.

The chain joins TRBV2 to TRBJ2-7, with 7 nucleotides matching TRBD1. V lost 8 bases to trimming and J lost 3 bases; unmatched junction nucleotides: 1. The germline gives CDR1 SNHLY, CDR2 FYNNEI. This CDR3 region has 11 residues. The CDR3 here is CASGTVYEQYF. Here the CDR3 DNA reads TGTGCCAGCGGGACAGTCTACGAGCAGTACTTC.

This clonotype turned up a few times. The chain uses TRBV10-2 and TRBJ2-3, with D possibly TRBD2 on 6 matching bases. There are 15 residues in the CDR3. The germline CDR1 and CDR2 sequences are WSHSY and SAAADI. Between the trimmed V and J ends, which lost 3 bases and 2 bases, there was a span of 12 bases. The CDR3 DNA reads as TGCGCCAGCAGTGAATCGGGACTCTTCACAGATACGCAGTATTTT. Its protein is CASSESGLFTDTQYF.

The sample holds many counts of this clonotype. The chain recombines TRBV29-1 with TRBJ2-1; 7 nucleotides match TRBD2. V shed 6 bases and J 2 bases; nucleotides not matched to a gene: 7. Germline lookup yields CDR1 SQVTM and CDR2 ANQGSEA. The length of the CDR3 is 14 residues. The CDR3 bases are TGCAGCGTCCCGAGAGCGGGAACCTACAATGAGCAGTTCTTC. Its protein is CSVPRAGTYNEQFF.

This clonotype was recorded many times. The chain combines TRBV21-1 with TRBJ2-7; the DNA was not compared with TRBD2, the D call given in the table. TRBV21-1 is a listed pseudogene. The CDR3 totals 16 residues. For the CDR3, the DNA is TGTGCCAGCAGCCGAAGGGGAGGTCCCCCTAACTACGAGCAGTACTTC. Translated: CASSRRGGPPNYEQYF.

The rearrangement joins TRBV15 to TRBJ1-3, with TRBD1 matching over 8 bases. Germline CDR1 reads LNHNV; CDR2 reads YYDKDF (reference sequence). V shed 3 bases and J 0 bases; nucleotides not matched to a gene: 10. The CDR3 totals 18 residues. The CDR3 region has the DNA TGTGCCACCAGCAGGGTGGCAGGGGGCTCTACCTCTGGAAACACCATATATTTT. This gives the protein CATSRVAGGSTSGNTIYF.

V gene TRBV27 combines with J gene TRBJ2-3, with TRBD2 identical over 14 bases. The junction had 10 bases not matched to a gene; V was cut back by 7 bases and J by 4 bases. This CDR3 is built from 17 residues. CDR1 and CDR2 from the germline V gene are MNHEY and SMNVEV (reference sequence). The CDR3 sequence is CASTRLAGGPGADTQYF. As DNA, the CDR3 is TGTGCCAGCACCAGACTAGCGGGGGGGCCCGGAGCAGATACGCAGTATTTT.

The J gene is TRBJ2-7, the V gene TRBV5-5; a possible D gene is TRBD1 (5 bases). The V end was cut by 4 bases, the J end by 3 bases, with 8 bases between. The germline V gene encodes CDR1 SGHKS and CDR2 YYEKEE (reference sequence). The CDR3 sequence is 12 residues long. The CDR3 here is CASSKTDYEQYF. The CDR3 nucleotides read TGTGCCAGCAGCAAGACAGACTACGAGCAGTACTTC. Looking up the rest from reference TRBV5-5 and TRBJ2-7 gives the full variable domain: DAGVTQSPTHLIKTRGQQVTLRCSPISGHKSVSWYQQVLGQGPQFIFQYYEKEERGRGNFPDRFSARQFPNYSSELNVNALLLGDSALYLCASSKTDYEQYFGPGTRLTVT.

This clonotype was recorded a few times. The J gene is TRBJ2-2, the V gene TRBV6-6; D gene unclear. CDR3 length equals 13 residues. The V end was cut by 7 bases, the J end by 1 base, with 7 bases between. Germline V gene data show CDR1 as MNHNY and CDR2 as SVGAGI (reference sequence). The chain's CDR3 is CASKGRNTGELFF. CDR3 DNA sequence: TGTGCCAGCAAGGGTAGGAACACCGGGGAGCTGTTTTTT.

This clonotype was seen at least ten times. This chain links TRBV20-1 with TRBJ2-7; 10 bases are shared with TRBD2. Looked up from germline, CDR1 is DFQATT and CDR2 is SNEGSKA (reference sequence). This CDR3 has 16 amino acids. The J segment lost 5 bases and the V segment lost 3 bases, leaving 13 bases of the junction unmatched. CDR3 sequence reads: CSARIQSGRAGNEQYF. In DNA form, the CDR3 reads TGCAGTGCTAGGATTCAAAGCGGGAGGGCAGGTAACGAGCAGTACTTC.

This clonotype was observed a few times. The CDR3: CATSEAGKFQDTQYF. The CDR3 coding sequence is TGTGCCACCAGTGAGGCTGGAAAGTTTCAAGATACGCAGTATTTT. V usage is TRBV24-1 and J usage is TRBJ2-3; D ambiguous. Per the germline V gene, CDR1 is KGHDR and CDR2 is SFDVKD. CDR3 size: 15 residues. V gave up 4 bases and J gave up 5 bases, with 15 bases separating them.